Below, 17 T cell receptor beta chains from the same sample are listed, as sequenced in a study of T cell repertoires in cytomegalovirus infection. MiXCR was run by TCRdb on the reads, yielding one entry per CDR3 protein. The sample contains fewer than 950,000 distinct CDR3 sequences, 30% to 35% of which appear only once. These receptors lack a known antigen. Specimen: cultured CD8+ T cells from PBMCs, collected from culture after CMV antigen stimulation. These TCRs come from a human donor in good health (CMV status not recorded). Some clones in this sample may be carry-over from other donors' samples.

This chain connects TRBV6-1 to TRBJ2-5; 7 positions agree with TRBD1. With 6 bases clipped from V and 3 bases from J, the junction kept 7 bases outside the gene matches. Germline loops: CDR1 MNHNS, CDR2 SASEGT. The CDR3 sequence is 14 residues long. The CDR3 protein is CASREWDREETQYF. As DNA, the CDR3 is TGTGCCAGCAGGGAATGGGACAGAGAAGAGACCCAGTACTTC.

This clonotype was seen at least ten times. The chain carries TRBV12-3 or TRBV12-4 and TRBJ1-5; possibly TRBD1 for D (5 bases). The V and J ends lost 1 base and 12 bases respectively, with 13 bases between them. The CDR3 covers 13 residues. The CDR3 spells CASSLEGEGSQHF. DNA for the CDR3: TGTGCCAGCAGTTTAGAAGGGGAAGGAAGCCAGCATTTT.

This clonotype occurred a few times. This sequence joins TRBV19 and TRBJ2-5; D unclear. The germline gives CDR1 LNHDA, CDR2 SQIVND (reference sequence). V shed 10 bases and J shed 5 bases, with 11 bases lying between them. The CDR3 extends over 11 amino acids. This chain's CDR3 is CATWAGETQYF. Written as DNA, the CDR3 is TGTGCCACTTGGGCCGGGGAGACCCAGTACTTC.

The chain carries TRBV7-8 and TRBJ2-2; D not resolved. CDR3 length: 15 amino acids. V lost 3 bases to trimming and J lost 1 base, with 9 bases between them. The germline gives CDR1 SGHVS, CDR2 FQNEAQ. The CDR3 bases are TGTGCCAGCAGCTTTAGGACCGTGAACACCGGGGAGCTGTTTTTT. Residues: CASSFRTVNTGELFF.

This clonotype occurred a few times. The chain has TRBV4-1 and TRBJ2-1; possibly TRBD1 or TRBD2 for D (5 bases each). There are 17 residues in the CDR3. The germline V and J ends were trimmed by 4 bases and 0 bases, with 16 bases remaining between them. Germline V gene sequence: CDR1 MGHRA, CDR2 YSYEKL. DNA for the CDR3: TGCGCCAGCAGCCGGGGACCTCGGTCGACCTCCTACAATGAGCAGTTCTTC. Its translation: CASSRGPRSTSYNEQFF.

This clonotype was observed a handful of times. This rearrangement joins TRBV12-5 to TRBJ2-3; TRBD2 matches 11 bases. CDR3 length: 17 residues. With V trimmed by 1 base and J by 4 bases, 7 bases remained unmatched. The germline CDR1 and CDR2 sequences are LGHNT and FRNRAP. The CDR3 spells CASGLGRLAGLSDTQYF. CDR3 DNA sequence: TGTGCTAGTGGTTTGGGCCGACTAGCGGGGTTGTCAGATACGCAGTATTTT.

This chain connects TRBV6-1 to TRBJ2-1; 11 bases are a match to TRBD2. The germline gives CDR1 MNHNS, CDR2 SASEGT. Losses at the gene ends were 1 base for V and 6 bases for J; bases not matched to a gene: 11. CDR3 length equals 18 residues. CDR3 region: CASSEDVSGGARGNEQFF. For the CDR3, the DNA is TGTGCCAGCAGTGAAGACGTTAGCGGGGGGGCTAGAGGCAATGAGCAGTTCTTC.

This clonotype has a handful of counts. The genes are TRBV7-4 and TRBJ2-7; D is ambiguous. The CDR3 is 11 residues long. Germline CDR1 and CDR2: SGHVT and SQSDAQ. Trimming took off 3 bases at V and 11 bases at J, with 11 bases between the two ends. CDR3 bases: TGTGCCAGCAGCTTTTCAAGAATTGAGTACGTC. Encoded protein: CASSFSRIEYV.

This clonotype was seen once. The chain carries TRBV11-2 and TRBJ2-4; D call uncertain. The CDR3 loop spans 12 amino acids. Per the germline V gene, CDR1 is SGHAT and CDR2 is FQNNGV. The ends were cut back, 8 bases at V and 6 bases at J, with 11 bases in the middle. The DNA for the CDR3 is TGTGCCAGCGGCCTGAGGAGAAACATTCAGTACTTC. This gives the protein CASGLRRNIQYF. The entire variable domain, with the rest obtained from reference TRBV11-2 and TRBJ2-4, is as follows: EAGVAQSPRYKIIEKRQSVAFWCNPISGHATLYWYQQILGQGPKLLIQFQNNGVVDDSQLPKDRFSAERLKGVDSTLKIQPAKLEDSAVYLCASGLRRNIQYFGAGTRLSVL.

The chain uses TRBV15 and TRBJ2-1; 9 nucleotides match TRBD1. Germline trimming cut 0 bases from V and 7 bases from J; bases unmatched to any gene: 1. From germline, CDR1 is LNHNV and CDR2 YYDKDF (reference sequence). This CDR3 region has 14 residues. CDR3: CATSRDGTGNEQFF. CDR3 nucleotides: TGTGCCACCAGCAGAGATGGGACAGGGAATGAGCAGTTCTTC.

This clonotype was seen repeatedly, ten times or more. This chain links TRBV7-9 with TRBJ2-1, with TRBD2 identical over 7 bases. V shed 5 bases, J shed 2 bases, and the junction held 12 bases outside the gene matches. In germline, CDR1 is SEHNR, CDR2 FQNEAQ (reference sequence). The CDR3 has 17 residues. The CDR3 nucleotides are TGTGCCAGCAGCCGACTCGCTAGCGGCCCACCCTACAATGAGCAGTTCTTC. Its protein product is CASSRLASGPPYNEQFF.

V and J are TRBV6-6 and TRBJ2-5; 10 positions agree with TRBD1. V shed 4 bases and J 1 base; nucleotides not matched to a gene: 6. The germline V gene encodes CDR1 MNHNY and CDR2 SVGAGI (reference sequence). The CDR3 extends over 16 amino acids. The CDR3: CASSFRTGGPQETQYF. In nucleotides, the CDR3 is TGTGCCAGCAGTTTCAGGACAGGGGGGCCCCAAGAGACCCAGTACTTC.

The chain is built from TRBV20-1 and TRBJ2-1; the D gene is possibly TRBD1 (6 bases). Germline V lookup: CDR1 DFQATT, CDR2 SNEGSKA (reference sequence). CDR3 length: 13 amino acids. The ends were cut back, 1 base at V and 5 bases at J, with 9 bases in the middle. The CDR3, as DNA: TGCAGTGCTAGAGGGGCAGGGGACAATGAGCAGTTCTTC. It encodes CSARGAGDNEQFF.

The rearrangement uses TRBV12-3 or TRBV12-4 and TRBJ1-2; TRBD1 might be the D (6 bases). The CDR3 runs to 13 residues. The V end was cut by 3 bases, the J end by 5 bases, with 10 bases between. CDR3 coding DNA: TGTGCCAGCAGTTTGGGGGGCTGGTATGGCTACACCTTC. The encoded protein is CASSLGGWYGYTF.

This clonotype has at least ten counts. This chain connects TRBV6-6 to TRBJ1-5; tentatively, D is TRBD1 (6 bases). The V and J ends lost 1 base and 7 bases respectively, with 20 bases between them. Germline V gene lookup returns CDR1 MNHNY and CDR2 SVGAGI (reference sequence). The CDR3 covers 17 residues. CDR3 sequence: CASSYLRTGSIGQPQHF. CDR3 nucleotides: TGTGCCAGCAGTTACTTGAGAACAGGGAGCATTGGGCAGCCCCAGCATTTT.

This clonotype was recorded a few times. A junction boundary mismatches the germline segment, possibly from a read error. The chain joins TRBV7-6 to TRBJ2-1; the D gene is possibly TRBD1 (6 bases). The CDR3 runs to 14 residues. Germline lookup yields CDR1 SGHVS and CDR2 FNYEAQ. The CDR3, as DNA: TGTGCTAGCAGCTTAACTACAGGGTTGAATGAGCAGTTCTTC. As protein: CASSLTTGLNEQFF.

The J gene is TRBJ1-1, the V gene TRBV4-1; D is undetermined. This CDR3 comprises 16 residues. CDR1 MGHRA and CDR2 YSYEKL come from the germline V gene. The germline V and J ends were trimmed by 0 bases and 8 bases, with 19 bases remaining between them. The CDR3 DNA follows: TGCGCCAGCAGCCAAGATGGGGTGGGAGGAGACGGAGAAGCTTTCTTT. This codes for CASSQDGVGGDGEAFF.